The 8 T cell receptor beta chains below were found in one sample sequenced in a study of T-cell reconstitution after alpha-beta-depleted transplantation in children. TCRbeta library construction was performed incorporating unique molecular identifiers. TCRdb used MiXCR to reprocess the PCR reads, holding one entry per CDR3 protein. The sample has about 230,000 distinct CDR3 sequences, 9.7% seen once; the top ten hold roughly 5.1%. The source was PBMCs from the stem cell graft donor, collected from the stem cell graft. These receptors originate from a human donor who donated a stem cell graft to a child with SCID.

This clonotype was seen ten or more times. The chain uses TRBV7-9 and TRBJ2-3, with D perhaps matching TRBD2 (5 bases). Trimming removed 7 bases at V and 4 bases at J, with 12 bases between. The CDR3 length is 13 residues. Germline V gene data show CDR1 as SEHNR and CDR2 as FQNEAQ (reference sequence). The CDR3 nucleotides are TGTGCCAGCAACTTTGGAGGCTCAGATACGCAGTATTTT. As protein: CASNFGGSDTQYF.

This clonotype was counted ten times or more. J is TRBJ1-1 and V is TRBV7-8; perhaps TRBD1 as D (6 bases). CDR3 length: 16 amino acids. Trimming removed 4 bases at V and 4 bases at J, with 19 bases between. Germline lookup yields CDR1 SGHVS and CDR2 FQNEAQ. The CDR3: CASSSSTWTVPTEAFF. The CDR3 DNA follows: TGTGCCAGCAGCTCATCCACATGGACAGTCCCCACTGAAGCTTTCTTT.

This chain links TRBV5-1 with TRBJ2-5; no firm D call. The CDR3 has 12 residues. V lost 4 bases and J lost 5, with 9 bases in between. CDR1 SGHRS and CDR2 YFSETQ come from the germline V gene. CDR3 coding DNA: TGCGCCAGCAGCCCCGGGTCGGAGACCCAGTACTTC. Translation gives CASSPGSETQYF.

This clonotype has a count of ten or more. This chain joins TRBV7-2 and TRBJ1-2, with D maybe TRBD1 (5 bases). V was clipped by 1 base and J by 3 bases, with 9 bases between them. CDR1 SGHTA and CDR2 FQGNSA come from the germline V gene. The CDR3 is 14 amino acids. The CDR3 DNA follows: TGTGCCAGCAGCTTAGTGAGGGGCGACTATGGCTACACCTTC. Protein: CASSLVRGDYGYTF.

This clonotype was recorded many times. This sequence joins TRBV28 and TRBJ2-3; either TRBD1 or TRBD2 may fit D (5 bases each). The CDR3 runs to 14 residues. CDR1 is MDHEN and CDR2 is SYDVKM in the germline V gene. V lost 5 bases, J lost 6 bases, and 15 bases lay in between. The CDR3 reads CASSKRRDADTQYF. CDR3 sequence (DNA): TGTGCCAGCAGTAAAAGACGGGACGCCGATACGCAGTATTTT.

This clonotype was found many times. This chain links TRBV5-1 with TRBJ2-7; D possibly matches TRBD1 or TRBD2 (6 bases each). Trimming took off 2 bases at V and 2 bases at J, with 17 bases between the two ends. The CDR3 covers 16 residues. Looked up from germline, CDR1 is SGHRS and CDR2 is YFSETQ. The CDR3 spells CASSFFDGGLPYEQYF. The CDR3, as DNA: TGCGCCAGCAGCTTCTTTGATGGGGGGCTTCCCTACGAGCAGTACTTC.

The table lists this clonotype with many counts. The chain links TRBV2 to TRBJ2-1, with D unclear. Trimming cost V 1 base and J 14 bases, with 12 bases left between them. Per germline, CDR1 SNHLY and CDR2 FYNNEI. The CDR3 is made up of 12 amino acids. The CDR3 sequence is CASSEGDISEFF. In DNA, the CDR3 is TGTGCCAGCAGTGAAGGCGACATTTCTGAGTTCTTC.

This clonotype showed up many times. The chain has TRBV5-5 and TRBJ2-7; D possibly corresponds to TRBD2 (5 bases). Trimming took 7 bases from V and 5 from J, leaving 10 bases between them. This CDR3 spans 11 amino acids. Per the germline V gene, CDR1 is SGHKS and CDR2 is YYEKEE (reference sequence). The chain's CDR3 is CASYDYHEQYF. The CDR3 DNA reads as TGTGCCAGCTACGACTACCACGAGCAGTACTTC.